These 20 T cell receptor beta chains were sequenced from one sample in a study of blood T cell repertoires in COVID-19. Measured with immunoSEQ multiplex PCR; TCRdb has only the in-frame clones, and not every one. There are some 400,000 clones in the sample; around 87% occur only once, and over 9.5% lies in the top ten. The sequencing input was peripheral blood. All receptors come from a woman in her 30s with COVID-19, enrolled during active disease.

CDR3 DNA sequence: TGTGCCAGCAGCCTCCGGGACAGTCTGACAAACACCATATATTTT. Its protein is CASSLRDSLTNTIYF. The gene calls are TRBV5-4 and TRBJ1-3; 7 nucleotides agree with TRBD1. V gave up 4 bases and J gave up 6 bases; unmatched junction bases: 10. The CDR3 loop spans 15 amino acids. CDR1 is SGHNT and CDR2 is YYREEE in the germline V gene (reference sequence).

The sample holds one count of this clone. J is TRBJ2-3 and V is TRBV30; 7 bases line up with TRBD2. The CDR3 is 15 residues long. Looked up from germline, CDR1 is GTSNPN and CDR2 is SVGIG (reference sequence). Trimming removed 0 bases from V and 4 bases from J; junction bases left unmatched: 7. The CDR3 sequence is CAWSVGLAESDTQYF. The CDR3 nucleotides read TGTGCCTGGAGTGTAGGGCTAGCGGAATCAGATACGCAGTATTTT.

The chain links TRBV7-3 to TRBJ1-5; the D is unclear. The CDR3 spans 13 residues. V was trimmed by 5 bases and J by 0 bases, leaving 5 bases between them. The germline V gene encodes CDR1 SGHTA and CDR2 FQGTGA. CDR3 bases: TGTGCCAGCAGCCCAAATAGCAATCAGCCCCAGCATTTT. Translation: CASSPNSNQPQHF.

This clone has only one observation. V usage is TRBV6-1 and J usage is TRBJ2-1, with D possibly TRBD2 on 7 matching bases. V dropped 3 bases and J dropped 14 bases, with 11 bases sitting between them. The CDR3 extends over 11 amino acids. Germline V CDR1 and CDR2: MNHNS, SASEGT. CDR3 nucleotide sequence: TGTGCCAGCAGTGATAGGGGGAGGGAGTTCTTC. Translation: CASSDRGREFF.

This clone was found once. The chain recombines TRBV18 with TRBJ1-3, with D possibly TRBD1 on 6 matching bases. Germline V gene data show CDR1 as KGHSH and CDR2 as LQKENI. Deletions cut 4 bases from V and 0 bases from J, with 10 bases between. CDR3 length: 15 amino acids. For the CDR3, the DNA is TGTGCCAGCTCACTTACAGGGCTCTCTGGAAACACCATATATTTT. Amino acids: CASSLTGLSGNTIYF.

The count of this clone is one. This sequence joins TRBV29-1 and TRBJ2-3, with 10 bases that match TRBD2. CDR1 and CDR2 (germline): SQVTM, ANQGSEA. The CDR3 runs 16 residues. J gave up 3 bases and V 4 bases, and 10 bases lay outside the gene matches. The CDR3 here is CSVVSSGRAVTDTQYF. CDR3 bases: TGCAGCGTTGTATCAAGCGGGAGGGCCGTAACAGATACGCAGTATTTT.

The chain combines TRBV4-2 with TRBJ1-3, with a weak D call TRBD1 (6 bases). Trimming cost V 0 bases and J 2 bases, with 11 bases left between them. The germline V gene has CDR1 LGHNA and CDR2 YNFKEQ. The CDR3 is made up of 16 amino acids. CDR3 in amino acids: CASSQERGGPGNTIYF. In DNA, the CDR3 is TGTGCCAGCAGCCAAGAGAGAGGGGGTCCTGGAAACACCATATATTTT.

The genes are TRBV6-2 or TRBV6-3 and TRBJ2-1, with 10 bases identical to TRBD2. This CDR3 spans 20 amino acids. Germline V gene sequence: CDR1 MNHEY, CDR2 SVGEGT. Trimming cost V 2 bases and J 0 bases; bases outside gene matches: 13. The CDR3 here is CASSYPALTSGSRSYNEQFF. The CDR3 DNA reads as TGTGCCAGCAGTTACCCCGCTCTGACTAGCGGGTCCCGCTCCTACAATGAGCAGTTCTTC.

The genes are TRBV6-5 and TRBJ1-5; TRBD1 matches at 9 bases. The V gene end was trimmed by 6 bases and the J gene end by 5 bases; junction bases not matched to a gene: 8. This CDR3 is 15 amino acids long. The germline gives CDR1 MNHEY, CDR2 SVGAGI. DNA for the CDR3: TGTGCCAGCAGGGACCGGGACAGGGACTATCAGCCCCAGCATTTT. As protein: CASRDRDRDYQPQHF.

The gene calls are TRBV7-2 and TRBJ1-6, with 9 bases matching TRBD1. After removal of 5 bases from V and 9 bases from J, the junction contained 5 bases not matched to a gene. The germline CDR1 and CDR2 sequences are SGHTA and FQGNSA. The CDR3 consists of 14 residues. Here the CDR3 reads CASSLGTGTSPLHF. CDR3 sequence (DNA): TGTGCCAGCAGCCTAGGGACAGGGACTTCACCCCTCCACTTT.

This chain uses TRBV2 with TRBJ2-7; 8 bases map to TRBD1. The CDR3 sequence is 14 residues long. J lost 0 bases, V lost 5 bases, and 3 bases had no gene match. CDR1 and CDR2 (germline): SNHLY, FYNNEI. The CDR3 nucleotides are TGTGCCAGCAGTAAGGACAGGGACTCCTACGAGCAGTACTTC. Translation: CASSKDRDSYEQYF.

This rearrangement joins TRBV7-8 to TRBJ2-3, with 7 bases fitting TRBD2. V was pared by 7 bases and J by 6 bases, with 7 bases of the junction left unmatched. Germline V gives CDR1 SGHVS, CDR2 FQNEAQ. This CDR3 region has 13 residues. The CDR3 DNA follows: TGTGCCAGCAACGGACTAGGAGGGGATACGCAGTATTTT. The encoded protein is CASNGLGGDTQYF.

The rearrangement joins TRBV7-8 to TRBJ2-2; 7 bases map to TRBD2. The CDR3 sequence is 16 residues long. Germline V gene data show CDR1 as SGHVS and CDR2 as FQNEAQ. With V trimmed by 4 bases and J by 8 bases, 13 bases remained unmatched. The CDR3 coding sequence is TGTGCCAGCAGCTCTAGGGTTGCGGGAGTGCCGGGGGAGCTGTTTTTT. Translated: CASSSRVAGVPGELFF. The full variable domain, rest sourced from reference TRBV7-8 and TRBJ2-2, is GAGVSQSPRYKVAKRGQDVALRCDPISGHVSLFWYQQALGQGPEFLTYFQNEAQLDKSGLPSDRFFAERPEGSVSTLKIQRTQQEDSAVYLCASSSRVAGVPGELFFGEGSRLTVL.

The chain is built from TRBV5-6 and TRBJ1-5; TRBD1 agrees at 10 bases. The CDR3 has 15 residues. J lost 7 bases, V lost 1 base, and 5 bases had no gene match. Per the germline V gene, CDR1 is SGHDT and CDR2 is YYEEEE. The CDR3 loop reads CASSLRQGAYQPQHF. The CDR3 nucleotides are TGTGCCAGCAGCTTGAGACAGGGGGCATACCAGCCCCAGCATTTT.

This chain joins TRBV5-5 and TRBJ2-2, with no clear D. Germline CDR1 and CDR2: SGHKS and YYEKEE (reference sequence). V was cut by 2 bases and J by 5 bases, with 7 bases left in between. The CDR3 covers 13 residues. CDR3 nucleotides: TGTGCCAGCAGCTTTAGTTGGACCGGGGAGCTGTTTTTT. This codes for CASSFSWTGELFF.

This chain uses TRBV28 with TRBJ1-3; possible D gene TRBD1, 6 bases. V lost 5 bases and J 4 bases, leaving 12 bases between the germline ends. The germline V gene has CDR1 MDHEN and CDR2 SYDVKM. This CDR3 spans 14 amino acids. The DNA for the CDR3 is TGTGCCAGCAGTCACCAGGGGAAAGGAAACACCATATATTTT. This translates into CASSHQGKGNTIYF.

The chain links TRBV4-3 to TRBJ2-2; D uncertain. V lost 5 bases, J lost 6 bases, and 10 bases lay in between. The length of the CDR3 is 13 residues. CDR1 LGHNA and CDR2 YSLEER come from the germline V gene. CDR3 residues: CASSTQVSGELFF. The CDR3 DNA reads as TGCGCCAGCAGCACGCAGGTATCCGGGGAGCTGTTTTTT.

J is TRBJ2-5 and V is TRBV27, with a possible D match to TRBD2 (6 bases). Trimming removed 7 bases from V and 3 bases from J, with 18 bases in between. The CDR3 is made up of 15 amino acids. In germline, CDR1 is MNHEY, CDR2 SMNVEV (reference sequence). CDR3 DNA sequence: TGTGCCAGCAACCCCGTAGCGGATGGGGAAGAGACCCAGTACTTC. Its protein is CASNPVADGEETQYF.

The CDR3 DNA reads TGTGCCAGCCGATATTCCGGCACTGAAGCTTTCTTT. Its protein product is CASRYSGTEAFF. The V and J genes are TRBV2 and TRBJ1-1; D gene ambiguous. CDR3 length: 12 residues. The germline CDR1 and CDR2 sequences are SNHLY and FYNNEI. The V and J ends lost 8 bases and 4 bases respectively, with 11 bases between them.

The rearrangement uses TRBV28 and TRBJ2-4, with 8 positions matching TRBD1. CDR3 size: 14 residues. CDR1 and CDR2 (germline): MDHEN, SYDVKM. Germline trimming cut 6 bases from V and 3 bases from J; bases unmatched to any gene: 4. The CDR3 nucleotides are TGTGCCAGCAGACCAGGGGGCGGCAAAAACATTCAGTACTTC. Protein sequence: CASRPGGGKNIQYF.